This T cell receptor (beta chain) was profiled in a study of Ad26.COV2.S vaccination and SARS-CoV-2 variants (dated by TCRdb to 2020 to 2022). Notes on the research overall: Donors in the vaccine arm were drawn from COV1001, a phase I-IIa trial of Ad26.COV2.S in healthy adults that was multicentre, randomized, double-blind and placebo-controlled. Blinding of investigators to trial group allocation was maintained during experiments and outcome assessment. TCRbeta repertoire sequencing served as the tool for gauging how specific and how broad the SARS-CoV-2-reactive T cell receptors were following Ad26.COV2.S vaccination. A total of some 30 samples were included in the TCR-sequenced set, comprising roughly 20 Ad26.COV2.S vaccine recipients, 5 placebo recipients and 8 SARS-CoV-2 convalescent individuals. Trial participants were randomized into five groups of five: low-dose or high-dose Ad26.COV2.S given once or twice, or placebo on both occasions. Ad26.COV2.S was given intramuscularly at 5x10^10 or 1x10^11 viral particles, as a single shot or as two shots 56 days apart.

The study at large found these results: According to the authors, total T cell responses may have been underestimated by the TCR breadth and depth analyses. The study was not powered to compare responses between vaccine doses or regimens. After vaccination, substantial breadth of spike-specific CD8+ and CD4+ T cell responses was reported. Ad26.COV2.S recipients had higher spike-specific TCR breadth than placebo recipients (P = 0.0014). Comparable non-spike TCR breadth was observed between vaccine and placebo recipients, consistent with only spike being contained in the vaccine.

Per the germline V gene (reference sequence), GTSNPN is the CDR1 and SVGIG is the CDR2. The cysteine opens and the phenylalanine closes a CDR3 of 13 amino acids. This entry keeps only the CDR3 DNA: 39 bases, framed from base 1. At the junction V is shortened by 0 bases and J by 6 bases, with 8 bases in between. The immunoSEQ Assay was the method used to sequence TCRbeta CDR3 regions. After extraction, genomic DNA underwent amplification by bias-controlled multiplex PCR, followed by high-throughput sequencing. For the original study's pipeline: Collapsing and filtering of sequences were performed to quantify the absolute abundance of each unique TCRbeta CDR3 region. T cell fraction was estimated by normalization of TCRbeta template counts to usable DNA, with usable DNA being measured through amplification of reference genes present in all nucleated cells. Repertoire TCRs were annotated as SARS-CoV-2-specific by exact matching of V gene, CDR3 amino acid sequence and J gene to a known reactive TCR set. The reference SARS-CoV-2 TCR set was derived from MIRA and filtered for enrichment in COVID-19-positive ImmuneCODE repertoires, a step that removed public or cross-reactive TCRs. Using the MIRA antigens, annotated TCRs were further analysed by specific ORF or by position within an ORF. Breadth was defined as annotated unique rearrangements over total unique productive rearrangements; depth was the summed frequency of those rearrangements. Two-sided Wilcoxon rank-sum tests were used to compare TCR breadth between groups. TCRdb's version of the immuneACCESS table is confined to in-frame rearrangements and falls short of the full clone set. An unresolved V gene accounts for under half of the shortfall where checked; the remainder is of unknown origin. That table gives V, J and clone size, and the DNA gave D and trimming. Within this sample are 400,000 to 450,000 clones, with about 93% of them counted one time only. About 12% of the sample is held by the ten biggest clonotypes.

The sample's treatment or condition label, in plain terms: roughly 19 received Ad26.COV2.S at low or high dose, single or two shots; about 5 received placebo; per-sample allocation not given. For vaccine and placebo recipients, repertoires were sequenced using samples collected on day 63 after the first injection. Cohort 1b enrolled about two dozen adults aged 18-55 years at a single site in Boston, USA, between 29 July and 7 August 2020. Ad26.COV2.S was a replication-incompetent adenovirus type 26 vector that expressed a prefusion-stabilized SARS-CoV-2 spike protein derived from the original Wuhan strain. This clone has only one observation. Its cognate antigen has yet to be identified. There are no base qualities to consult, and no much larger clone falls within one base.

Recombination joined TRBV30 with TRBJ1-4; TRBD1 is a weak D gene call, 5 bases matching. The clonotype was recovered from a person between 18 and 60 years old who received the Ad26.COV2.S COVID-19 vaccine or a placebo. The input for sequencing was peripheral blood, taken in a trial of Ad26.COV2.S vaccine versus placebo. CDR3 loop: CAWSVGGYEKLFF. In nucleotides, the sequence is TGTGCCTGGAGTGTGGGGGGGTATGAAAAACTGTTTTTT.